This entry is about one TCR beta chain. The antigen is not known. The table came from immunoSEQ multiplex PCR; TCRdb's copy has only in-frame clones and leaves some out. Altogether more than 30,000 clones are present, around 90% being singletons, with the ten largest covering around 0.26%. This sample was taken from a study of T cells after posttransplantation cyclophosphamide. The naive gate required viable CD3+CD4+ or CD3+CD8+ cells with CCR7+CD45RA+CD45RO-CD95-CD27+CD28+ phenotype. Germline CDR1 and CDR2: MNHNY and SVGAGI (reference sequence). The CDR3 has 12 residues. The V end lost 3 bases, the J end lost 6 bases, and 5 bases lay between the germline ends. General study results and limits: Blood and skin or GI T cell repertoires showed limited TRB overlap. After PTCy, TRB diversity resembled that of CNI/methotrexate controls. Donor CD8+ memory clones often dominated recipient blood repertoires at later times.

J is TRBJ2-2 and V is TRBV6-6; D unclear. The sequence was obtained from a woman aged 55-69 years in good health, CMV-negative, and a related stem cell transplant donor. What was sequenced was naive CD4+ T cells sorted from PBMCs. The CDR3 DNA reads as TGTGCCAGCAGTTATCTGTCCGGGGAGCTGTTTTTT. It translates to CASSYLSGELFF.